One sample yielded the 30 T cell receptor beta chains listed below, sequenced in a study of blood T cell repertoires in COVID-19. Libraries were prepared by immunoSEQ multiplex PCR; TCRdb keeps only in-frame clonotypes and omits some of them. Found here are fewer than 400,000 clones, approximately 87% of them singletons; the top ten hold less than 3.5%. Input material: peripheral blood. The source of these receptors is a woman aged 25 to 45 with COVID-19, enrolled during active disease.

The chain joins TRBV18 to TRBJ1-5, with D maybe TRBD1 (5 bases). The CDR3 is 13 residues long. Germline V gives CDR1 KGHSH, CDR2 LQKENI. Trimming cost V 6 bases and J 4 bases, with 10 bases left between them. The CDR3 spells CASSEGRNQPQHF. In DNA, the CDR3 is TGTGCCAGCTCCGAGGGGAGGAATCAGCCCCAGCATTTT.

This clone was recorded a few times. This chain joins TRBV30 and TRBJ1-1, with D perhaps TRBD1 (6 bases). This CDR3 contains 13 residues. The V end was cut by 4 bases, the J end by 4 bases, with 13 bases between. Germline CDR1 and CDR2: GTSNPN and SVGIG (reference sequence). The CDR3 DNA reads TGTGCCTGGAACAGGGCAGTCGCCACTGAAGCTTTCTTT. Translating gives CAWNRAVATEAFF.

The chain links TRBV5-4 to TRBJ1-3; tentative D call: TRBD1 (6 bases). Germline V lookup: CDR1 SGHNT, CDR2 YYREEE (reference sequence). V lost 0 bases and J lost 0, with 10 bases in between. The CDR3 is 16 amino acids. The CDR3 nucleotides read TGTGCCAGCAGCTTGGGGACACAGGGCTCTGGAAACACCATATATTTT. Its translation: CASSLGTQGSGNTIYF.

The sample holds one count of this clone. This rearrangement joins TRBV5-1 to TRBJ2-1; maybe TRBD2 (5 bases). Germline CDR1 SGHRS, CDR2 YFSETQ. The CDR3 loop spans 15 amino acids. Trimming pared 4 bases from V and 4 bases from J, leaving 15 bases between. The CDR3 DNA sequence: TGCGCCAGCAGCCCGGGGATGTTAGGGTACAATGAGCAGTTCTTC. Protein product: CASSPGMLGYNEQFF.

This chain uses TRBV5-4 with TRBJ2-7, with TRBD1 identical over 8 bases. The germline V gene encodes CDR1 SGHNT and CDR2 YYREEE (reference sequence). CDR3 length equals 14 residues. Trimming at V came to 5 bases and at J to 0 bases, leaving 4 bases not matched to a gene. The chain's CDR3 is CASRLQGASYEQYF. Here the CDR3 DNA reads TGTGCCAGCAGGTTGCAGGGGGCCTCCTACGAGCAGTACTTC.

This chain connects TRBV30 to TRBJ1-3; D uncertain. Germline CDR1 is GTSNPN and CDR2 is SVGIG (reference sequence). Between the trimmed V and J ends, which lost 5 bases and 2 bases, there was a span of 7 bases. CDR3 length equals 12 residues. The CDR3 bases are TGTGCCTGGGCGAGTGCTGGAAACACCATATATTTT. Its translation: CAWASAGNTIYF.

The genes are TRBV11-2 and TRBJ2-5, with a tentative D call TRBD2 (5 bases). Germline V gene lookup returns CDR1 SGHAT and CDR2 FQNNGV. The CDR3 is 15 amino acids. V was pared by 3 bases and J by 5 bases, with 16 bases between. The CDR3 sequence is CASSFGKGRPETQYF. For the CDR3, the DNA is TGTGCCAGCAGCTTCGGGAAAGGCAGGCCGGAGACCCAGTACTTC.

J is TRBJ1-3 and V is TRBV19; 7 bases fit TRBD1. Per germline, CDR1 LNHDA and CDR2 SQIVND (reference sequence). J gave up 2 bases and V 6 bases, and 7 bases lay outside the gene matches. CDR3 length: 15 residues. The DNA for the CDR3 is TGTGCCAGTAGCAACGTAGGGACAGCTGGAAACACCATATATTTT. Amino acid sequence: CASSNVGTAGNTIYF.

This clone occurred once. The CDR3 loop reads CAWATTLYEQYF. CDR3 bases: TGTGCCTGGGCCACAACACTATACGAGCAGTACTTC. The rearrangement uses TRBV30 and TRBJ2-7; D call uncertain. CDR3 length: 12 residues. Germline V lookup: CDR1 GTSNPN, CDR2 SVGIG (reference sequence). Trimming took 5 bases from V and 4 from J, leaving 12 bases between them.

This rearrangement joins TRBV4-1 to TRBJ2-1, with 9 bases aligning to TRBD1. Looked up from germline, CDR1 is MGHRA and CDR2 is YSYEKL. V shed 3 bases and J 1 base; nucleotides not matched to a gene: 10. This CDR3 comprises 18 residues. CDR3 DNA sequence: TGCGCCAGCAGCCATGCCCGCGACAGGGGGTCTTCCTACAATGAGCAGTTCTTC. Translated, it gives CASSHARDRGSSYNEQFF.

This chain links TRBV27 with TRBJ2-4; 8 bases are shared with TRBD1. The CDR3 is made up of 17 amino acids. Germline CDR1 reads MNHEY; CDR2 reads SMNVEV (reference sequence). With V trimmed by 6 bases and J by 3 bases, 13 bases remained unmatched. The CDR3 DNA follows: TGTGCCAGCAGGTACGACGAAGGACAGGGAGTCAAAAACATTCAGTACTTC. It encodes CASRYDEGQGVKNIQYF.

This chain links TRBV24-1 with TRBJ2-3; TRBD2 agrees at 7 bases. The CDR3 spans 14 residues. V trimming: 3 bases; J trimming: 3 bases; junction bases outside the gene matches: 2. Germline V lookup: CDR1 KGHDR, CDR2 SFDVKD. CDR3 nucleotides: TGTGCCACCAGTGATCCGCGGGAGACAGATACGCAGTATTTT. Translated, it gives CATSDPRETDTQYF.

The V and J genes are TRBV19 and TRBJ1-5; unclear D gene. Trimming shortened V by 5 bases and J by 7 bases, and 12 bases separated the two germline ends. The CDR3 is 13 residues long. The V gene's germline CDR1 is LNHDA and CDR2 SQIVND (reference sequence). The CDR3, as DNA: TGTGCCAGTAGTGTTCAGCTCGGGCAGCCCCAGCATTTT. Translation: CASSVQLGQPQHF.

This chain connects TRBV7-9 to TRBJ2-6; tentative D call: TRBD1 (6 bases). Trimming left V 0 bases short and J 0 bases short, with 12 bases between. This CDR3 is 18 amino acids long. The V gene's germline CDR1 is SEHNR and CDR2 FQNEAQ (reference sequence). The CDR3, as DNA: TGTGCCAGCAGCTTAGCTAAGACAGGAACCTCTGGGGCCAACGTCCTGACTTTC. This codes for CASSLAKTGTSGANVLTF.

The chain recombines TRBV3-1 (or the pseudogene TRBV3-2) with TRBJ1-1; 9 nucleotides line up with TRBD1. V dropped 4 bases and J dropped 3; count of bases not matched to a gene: 3. The germline gives CDR1 LGHDT, CDR2 YNNKEL (reference sequence). The CDR3 loop spans 14 amino acids. The chain's CDR3 is CASSPGQGHTEAFF. The CDR3 DNA follows: TGTGCCAGCAGCCCTGGACAGGGGCACACTGAAGCTTTCTTT.

The chain recombines TRBV2 with TRBJ2-5; 9 positions agree with TRBD1. In germline, CDR1 is SNHLY, CDR2 FYNNEI. The J segment lost 4 bases and the V segment lost 5 bases, leaving 8 bases of the junction unmatched. This CDR3 spans 15 amino acids. The CDR3 sequence: CASSPGQGFGETQYF. The CDR3 nucleotides read TGTGCCAGCAGTCCTGGACAGGGGTTCGGAGAGACCCAGTACTTC.

J is TRBJ1-1 and V is TRBV19, with 12 bases matching TRBD1. Germline V lookup: CDR1 LNHDA, CDR2 SQIVND (reference sequence). CDR3 length equals 16 residues. V shed 6 bases and J 11 bases; nucleotides not matched to a gene: 16. CDR3 DNA: TGTGCCAGTAGAAACCGTCCGGGACAGGGGGCATCGGGGGCTTTCTTT. Encoded protein: CASRNRPGQGASGAFF.

The CDR3 nucleotides read TGCGCCAGCAGCTTGGGGCAGGGGGCGTTTGGCTACACCTTC. Protein product: CASSLGQGAFGYTF. This chain connects TRBV5-1 to TRBJ1-2; 8 positions match TRBD1. The CDR3 spans 14 residues. After removal of 0 bases from V and 7 bases from J, the junction contained 5 bases not matched to a gene. The germline gives CDR1 SGHRS, CDR2 YFSETQ.

V usage is TRBV9 and J usage is TRBJ1-2, with D possibly matching TRBD1 (6 bases). Per germline, CDR1 SGDLS and CDR2 YYNGEE. The CDR3 has 13 amino acids. Trimming took 0 bases from V and 3 from J, leaving 6 bases between them. The CDR3 sequence: CASSVGTDYGYTF. In DNA, the CDR3 is TGTGCCAGCAGCGTAGGGACAGACTATGGCTACACCTTC.

The rearrangement uses TRBV24-1 and TRBJ1-1; TRBD1 matches 8 bases. The CDR3 is 14 amino acids. Trimming removed 6 bases from V and 6 bases from J; junction bases left unmatched: 8. Per the germline V gene, CDR1 is KGHDR and CDR2 is SFDVKD. As DNA, the CDR3 is TGTGCCACCAGTAACGACAGGGGCGATGCTGAAGCTTTCTTT. This encodes CATSNDRGDAEAFF.

The chain is built from TRBV4-1 and TRBJ2-3; 8 nucleotides align to TRBD1. CDR1 is MGHRA and CDR2 is YSYEKL in the germline V gene. V lost 0 bases to trimming and J lost 2 bases; unmatched junction nucleotides: 7. CDR3 length: 17 amino acids. CDR3 nucleotides: TGCGCCAGCAGCCAAGAGAGGACAGGGTTGCCCACAGATACGCAGTATTTT. It is translated as CASSQERTGLPTDTQYF.

The chain has TRBV4-1 and TRBJ2-2; no definite D call. The germline V gene has CDR1 MGHRA and CDR2 YSYEKL. This CDR3 region has 12 residues. V was pared by 4 bases and J by 8 bases, with 8 bases between. The CDR3 spells CASSLTGGELFF. CDR3 bases: TGCGCCAGCAGCCTCACTGGTGGGGAGCTGTTTTTT.

The rearrangement uses TRBV27 and TRBJ1-6; 10 positions match TRBD1. The CDR3 extends over 15 amino acids. CDR1 and CDR2 from the germline V gene are MNHEY and SMNVEV (reference sequence). The ends lost 4 bases at V and 9 bases at J; junction bases unmatched: 6. CDR3 residues: CASSSTGQGRSPLHF. CDR3 nucleotide sequence: TGTGCCAGCAGTTCGACGGGACAGGGGCGTTCACCCCTCCACTTT.

The chain is built from TRBV10-2 and TRBJ1-5; D is uncertain. Trimming removed 0 bases at V and 0 bases at J, with 12 bases between. This CDR3 is 17 amino acids long. CDR1 WSHSY and CDR2 SAAADI come from the germline V gene. In DNA, the CDR3 is TGCGCCAGCAGTGAGTCGATTGGAGAGTATAGCAATCAGCCCCAGCATTTT. Its protein product is CASSESIGEYSNQPQHF.

The V call is TRBV2, the J call TRBJ2-2, with TRBD1 as a possible D gene (6 bases). The germline gives CDR1 SNHLY, CDR2 FYNNEI. Trimming took off 7 bases at V and 3 bases at J, with 15 bases between the two ends. The CDR3 is made up of 15 amino acids. The CDR3 sequence is CASNPGQGYTGELFF. For the CDR3, the DNA is TGTGCCAGCAACCCCGGGCAGGGGTACACCGGGGAGCTGTTTTTT.

DNA for the CDR3: TGTGCCAGCAGCCCAAGGCCCGACAGCTCCTACAATGAGCAGTTCTTC. Its translation is CASSPRPDSSYNEQFF. The rearrangement uses TRBV11-2 and TRBJ2-1, with D possibly TRBD1 on 5 matching bases. Germline V CDR1 and CDR2: SGHAT, FQNNGV. V was cut by 5 bases and J by 0 bases, with 14 bases left in between. The length of the CDR3 is 16 residues.

The V gene is TRBV5-1, the J gene TRBJ2-1; D is perhaps TRBD1 (6 bases). Germline CDR1 reads SGHRS; CDR2 reads YFSETQ. Trimming pared 4 bases from V and 8 bases from J, leaving 19 bases between. This CDR3 contains 15 residues. CDR3 sequence reads: CASSPGQRGTYEQFF. As DNA, the CDR3 is TGCGCCAGCAGCCCAGGACAGCGAGGGACATATGAGCAGTTCTTC.

The rearrangement uses TRBV19 and TRBJ1-2; 8 positions match TRBD1. J gave up 7 bases and V 3 bases, and 16 bases lay outside the gene matches. CDR3 length: 17 amino acids. The germline V gene has CDR1 LNHDA and CDR2 SQIVND (reference sequence). The CDR3 bases are TGTGCCAGTAGTATTCAGGCAGGGGGCGCGGAGGTGCCTGGCTACACCTTC. As protein: CASSIQAGGAEVPGYTF.

The rearrangement uses TRBV15 and TRBJ1-2; 8 nucleotides align to TRBD1. V lost 0 bases, J lost 3 bases, and 9 bases stayed unmatched. This CDR3 contains 17 residues. Germline V CDR1 and CDR2: LNHNV, YYDKDF (reference sequence). This chain's CDR3 is CATSRDLNRGTDYGYTF. Here the CDR3 DNA reads TGTGCCACCAGCAGAGATTTAAACAGGGGGACCGACTATGGCTACACCTTC.

The sample holds a few counts of this clone. The rearrangement links TRBV7-8 to TRBJ2-7; D is unresolved. This CDR3 contains 13 residues. Germline-derived CDR1 and CDR2 are SGHVS and FQNEAQ. V lost 1 base and J 3 bases, leaving 7 bases between the germline ends. The CDR3 region has the DNA TGTGCCAGCAGCTTAGGACACAACTACGAGCAGTACTTC. As protein: CASSLGHNYEQYF.